Listed below are T cell receptor beta chains from one sample, sequenced in a study of cytomegalovirus exposure and HLA in healthy donors. TCRdb's copy holds only in-frame clones and misses some; the assay was immunoSEQ multiplex PCR. The table shows roughly 130,000 clones, with more than 80% occurring only once. Sequenced: PBMCs. The receptors originated from a man in his forties in good health and CMV-seronegative. Both conserved end residues are part of each CDR3. Each record gives: V gene, D gene, clone size, J gene, CDR3 DNA, CDR3 protein. A D gene is named only where the DNA matches it firmly. Size values are once, few and many counts, or a class for expanded clones, and some rows have none.

v_call: TRBV6-1
d_call: -
clone_size: -
j_call: TRBJ1-6
cdr3_nt: TGTGCCAGCAGTGAGACCCGACTTTCACCCCTCCACTTT
cdr3_aa: CASSETRLSPLHF

v_call: TRBV6-1
d_call: TRBD1
clone_size: -
j_call: TRBJ2-7
cdr3_nt: TGTGCCAGCAGTCCCGGGACAGAGGTTCTCGAGCAGTACTTC
cdr3_aa: CASSPGTEVLEQYF

v_call: TRBV5-4
d_call: TRBD2
clone_size: -
j_call: TRBJ2-5
cdr3_nt: TGTGCCAGCAGCTTAGCGGGGGGGGAGACCCAGTACTTC
cdr3_aa: CASSLAGGETQYF

v_call: TRBV28
d_call: -
clone_size: few
j_call: TRBJ1-5
cdr3_nt: TGTGCCAGCAGGCAGGTGCCCAACAGGGTTGGGGATCAGCCCCAGCATTTT
cdr3_aa: CASRQVPNRVGDQPQHF

v_call: TRBV5-4
d_call: -
clone_size: -
j_call: TRBJ1-3
cdr3_nt: TGTGCCAGCAGCTTGGACCAGGGCTCTGGAAACACCATATATTTT
cdr3_aa: CASSLDQGSGNTIYF

v_call: TRBV11-2
d_call: TRBD1
clone_size: -
j_call: TRBJ1-5
cdr3_nt: TGTGCCAGCAGCTTAGAAGGGGGCGGTCGCAATCAGCCCCAGCATTTT
cdr3_aa: CASSLEGGGRNQPQHF

v_call: TRBV27
d_call: TRBD2
clone_size: -
j_call: TRBJ2-7
cdr3_nt: TGTGCCAGCTCGGGGACTAGCGGGCTCTACGAGCAGTACTTC
cdr3_aa: CASSGTSGLYEQYF

v_call: TRBV6-1
d_call: TRBD1
clone_size: -
j_call: TRBJ2-2
cdr3_nt: TGTGCCAGCAGTGTATACCAGGGGGCGGGGGAGCTGTTTTTT
cdr3_aa: CASSVYQGAGELFF

v_call: TRBV2
d_call: -
clone_size: -
j_call: TRBJ2-7
cdr3_nt: TGTGCCAGCAGTGTTCAGGGTAGCTCCTACGAGCAGTACTTC
cdr3_aa: CASSVQGSSYEQYF

v_call: TRBV6-1
d_call: -
clone_size: -
j_call: TRBJ1-6
cdr3_nt: TGTGCCAGCAGTGAATTAGCCCCACCGAATTCACCCCTCCACTTT
cdr3_aa: CASSELAPPNSPLHF

v_call: TRBV30
d_call: -
clone_size: -
j_call: TRBJ1-1
cdr3_nt: TGTGCCTGGAGGGCCTCCATGAACACTGAAGCTTTCTTT
cdr3_aa: CAWRASMNTEAFF

v_call: TRBV30
d_call: -
clone_size: once
j_call: TRBJ2-5
cdr3_nt: TGTGCCTGGAGTCCCCAGGGGAGGGGAGAGACCCAGTACTTC
cdr3_aa: CAWSPQGRGETQYF

v_call: TRBV30
d_call: -
clone_size: -
j_call: TRBJ1-4
cdr3_nt: TGTGCCTGGAGCGGCAGGGTGGGGGAAAAACTGTTTTTT
cdr3_aa: CAWSGRVGEKLFF

v_call: TRBV27
d_call: TRBD1
clone_size: -
j_call: TRBJ1-1
cdr3_nt: TGTGCCAGCAGCCGCCGGGACAGGTACACTGAAGCTTTCTTT
cdr3_aa: CASSRRDRYTEAFF

v_call: TRBV5-4
d_call: -
clone_size: few
j_call: TRBJ2-1
cdr3_nt: TGTGCCAGCAGCTTTGCCTCCAGCTCCTACAATGAGCAGTTCTTC
cdr3_aa: CASSFASSSYNEQFF

v_call: TRBV5-6
d_call: -
clone_size: few
j_call: TRBJ1-4
cdr3_nt: TGTGCCAGCAGCTCGACTGTTCGGGAAAAACTGTTTTTT
cdr3_aa: CASSSTVREKLFF

v_call: TRBV27
d_call: TRBD1
clone_size: -
j_call: TRBJ1-4
cdr3_nt: TGTGCCAGCAGTTTTGGTGTGACAGGGGGAGGTGAAAAACTGTTTTTT
cdr3_aa: CASSFGVTGGGEKLFF

v_call: TRBV5-6
d_call: TRBD2
clone_size: -
j_call: TRBJ2-5
cdr3_nt: TGTGCCAGCAGCCCCGCGGGAGTTCGTGAGACCCAGTACTTC
cdr3_aa: CASSPAGVRETQYF

v_call: TRBV29-1
d_call: TRBD2
clone_size: -
j_call: TRBJ2-7
cdr3_nt: TGCAGCGTTGGCGGGGGATCCTACGAGCAGTACTTC
cdr3_aa: CSVGGGSYEQYF

v_call: TRBV5-1
d_call: -
clone_size: -
j_call: TRBJ2-1
cdr3_nt: TGCGCCAGCAGCTTGGACATCAATGAGCAGTTCTTC
cdr3_aa: CASSLDINEQFF

v_call: TRBV18
d_call: TRBD1
clone_size: -
j_call: TRBJ2-7
cdr3_nt: TGTGCCAGCTCACCCGGACAGGGGATCTCCTACGAGCAGTACTTC
cdr3_aa: CASSPGQGISYEQYF

v_call: TRBV5-3
d_call: TRBD2
clone_size: -
j_call: TRBJ2-5
cdr3_nt: TGTGCCAGAAGCCCGGGACTAGCGGGGGGGCTCGGATATCAAGAGACCCAGTACTTC
cdr3_aa: CARSPGLAGGLGYQETQYF

v_call: TRBV5-1
d_call: TRBD2
clone_size: -
j_call: TRBJ2-3
cdr3_nt: TGCGCCAGCGTCGGACTAGCGGGGAGCACAGATACGCAGTATTTT
cdr3_aa: CASVGLAGSTDTQYF

v_call: TRBV7-2
d_call: -
clone_size: -
j_call: TRBJ1-5
cdr3_nt: TGTGCCAGCAGCTTACAACAGGGTTATCAGCCCCAGCATTTT
cdr3_aa: CASSLQQGYQPQHF

v_call: TRBV30
d_call: TRBD2
clone_size: -
j_call: TRBJ2-7
cdr3_nt: TGTGCCTGGAGGGAAATCGGGACTACATACGAGCAGTACTTC
cdr3_aa: CAWREIGTTYEQYF

v_call: TRBV30
d_call: TRBD1
clone_size: -
j_call: TRBJ1-1
cdr3_nt: TGTGCCTGGAGTCGACAGGGATGGGGCACTGAAGCTTTCTTT
cdr3_aa: CAWSRQGWGTEAFF

v_call: TRBV7-2
d_call: -
clone_size: once
j_call: TRBJ2-5
cdr3_nt: TGTGCCAGCAGCTTAGCGTCCGGGGAGACCCAGTACTTC
cdr3_aa: CASSLASGETQYF

v_call: TRBV6-1
d_call: -
clone_size: -
j_call: TRBJ1-2
cdr3_nt: TGTGCCAGCGAGGAGGGGTCGACTAACTATGGCTACACCTTC
cdr3_aa: CASEEGSTNYGYTF

v_call: TRBV27
d_call: TRBD2
clone_size: -
j_call: TRBJ2-1
cdr3_nt: TGTGCCAGCAGTTCATTAGCGGGAGGGGCTTACAATGAGCAGTTCTTC
cdr3_aa: CASSSLAGGAYNEQFF

v_call: TRBV7-6
d_call: -
clone_size: -
j_call: TRBJ2-6
cdr3_nt: TGTGCCAGCAGCTTCACAGGGCCTGGGGCCAACGTCCTGACTTTC
cdr3_aa: CASSFTGPGANVLTF

v_call: TRBV27
d_call: -
clone_size: -
j_call: TRBJ2-1
cdr3_nt: TGTGCCAGCAGTTTAGTCGGAGGAAGCTCCTACAATGAGCAGTTCTTC
cdr3_aa: CASSLVGGSSYNEQFF

v_call: TRBV5-1
d_call: -
clone_size: once
j_call: TRBJ2-7
cdr3_nt: TGCGCCAGCAGCTCGACACAGGGCTACGAGCAGTACTTC
cdr3_aa: CASSSTQGYEQYF

v_call: TRBV6-1
d_call: -
clone_size: -
j_call: TRBJ1-1
cdr3_nt: TGTGCCAGCAGGGCACCAGGGGACACTGAAGCTTTCTTT
cdr3_aa: CASRAPGDTEAFF

v_call: TRBV2
d_call: -
clone_size: -
j_call: TRBJ1-6
cdr3_nt: TGTGCCAGCAGTGAATACGAGAATTCACCCCTCCACTTT
cdr3_aa: CASSEYENSPLHF

v_call: TRBV19
d_call: -
clone_size: few
j_call: TRBJ1-2
cdr3_nt: TGTGCCAGTACCCCCACCGGTTTCTATGGCTACACCTTC
cdr3_aa: CASTPTGFYGYTF

v_call: TRBV5-8
d_call: -
clone_size: -
j_call: TRBJ2-1
cdr3_nt: TGTGCCAGCAGCTTGTTAGGACAGAACTACAATGAGCAGTTCTTC
cdr3_aa: CASSLLGQNYNEQFF

v_call: TRBV6-5
d_call: -
clone_size: -
j_call: TRBJ1-2
cdr3_nt: TGTGCCAGCAGTTACTCTGCCCCCGGTTACGGCTACACCTTC
cdr3_aa: CASSYSAPGYGYTF

v_call: TRBV6-1
d_call: -
clone_size: -
j_call: TRBJ1-2
cdr3_nt: TGTGCCAGCACCCCACGGGGAGAATCTAACTATGGCTACACCTTC
cdr3_aa: CASTPRGESNYGYTF

v_call: TRBV7-9
d_call: -
clone_size: -
j_call: TRBJ2-1
cdr3_nt: TGTGCCAGCAGCTTAACAGGGAATGAGCAGTTCTTC
cdr3_aa: CASSLTGNEQFF

v_call: TRBV27
d_call: -
clone_size: -
j_call: TRBJ1-4
cdr3_nt: TGTGCCAGCAGTTGGCAGGGAGGGGAAAAACTGTTTTTT
cdr3_aa: CASSWQGGEKLFF

v_call: TRBV29-1
d_call: -
clone_size: -
j_call: TRBJ1-2
cdr3_nt: TGCAGCGTTGCGGAACAGGGTACTTCTGGCTACACCTTC
cdr3_aa: CSVAEQGTSGYTF

v_call: TRBV5-1
d_call: TRBD2
clone_size: once
j_call: TRBJ2-3
cdr3_nt: TGCGCCAGCAGCCTAGCGGAGAGCACAGATACGCAGTATTTT
cdr3_aa: CASSLAESTDTQYF

v_call: TRBV7-2
d_call: -
clone_size: -
j_call: TRBJ2-7
cdr3_nt: TGTGCCAGCAGGGTGGACAGCGAGACCGGTCGGGAACAGTACTTC
cdr3_aa: CASRVDSETGREQYF

v_call: TRBV7-6
d_call: TRBD2
clone_size: -
j_call: TRBJ2-1
cdr3_nt: TGTGCCAGCAGCTATAGCGGGGGGGCGAACAATGAGCAGTTCTTC
cdr3_aa: CASSYSGGANNEQFF